The clone carrying this TCR beta chain has just one count. Antigen specificity is unknown. Specified treatment: approximately nine-day PBMC culture with coronavirus spike peptide pools or control peptides (ViraFEST assay). This record comes from a study of vaccination and CD4 T cells after COVID-19. For the study at large: Subjects got two shots of BNT162b2 or mRNA-1273 vaccine.

Germline V lookup: CDR1 MNHEY, CDR2 SVGAGI. This CDR3 is 14 amino acids long. Trimming shortened V by 4 bases and J by 9 bases, and 16 bases separated the two germline ends. Oncomine TCR Beta short-read sequencing was applied to DNA from cultured CD4+ T cells. TCRdb reanalysed the PCR reads using MiXCR and keeps one entry per CDR3 protein. The data show 20,000 to 25,000 distinct CDR3 sequences, with approximately 50% seen just once and roughly 9% held by the top ten. This rearrangement joins TRBV6-5 to TRBJ2-4, with D perhaps given as TRBD1 or TRBD2 (5 bases each). Specimen: CD4+ T cells from blood, cultured in vitro. This TCR was recovered from a human donor who had recovered from COVID-19. CDR3 protein: CASSSGDLRTIQYF. For the CDR3, the DNA is TGTGCCAGCAGTTCCGGGGACCTCCGGACCATTCAGTACTTC.